The clone carrying this T cell receptor beta chain was seen a handful of times. Sample-barcoded 5' priming and a J-beta primer mix drove a second PCR of roughly 7 to 11 cycles. TCRdb itself ran the 5' RACE reads through MiXCR, one entry per CDR3 protein. The repertoire holds approximately 800,000 distinct CDR3 sequences, about a quarter seen once, with about 3% in the top ten. These data come from a study of blood T cells in healthy people across ages. Germline values: CDR1 MRHNA, CDR2 SNTAGT. The CDR3 runs to 15 residues. V lost 6 bases and J lost 3; bases outside the gene matches: 5. Another study also made use of these data, one on T cells of mothers and their children.

The gene calls are TRBV6-4 and TRBJ2-3; 11 positions match TRBD1. Sequenced sample: blood. The sequence was collected from a boy between 10 and 17 years old in good health. CDR3 in DNA: TGTGCCAGCAGCGCTGGGACAGGGGGGACAGATACGCAGTATTTT. This codes for CASSAGTGGTDTQYF.